This T cell receptor (beta chain) comes out of a study of cytomegalovirus exposure and HLA in healthy donors. Overall study context: The study's early data release held some 85 million unique TCRs from HLA-typed donors. Whole-study results and caveats: Upon later analysis, TCR association rates were observed to vary by HLA locus, being highest for DRB1 and lowest for HLA-C. While the bulk of TCR sequences proved rare, some public TCRs turned up in many donors. Available immune exposure information was restricted to CMV serostatus only.

The PCR was carried out with 60 Vbeta primers and 13 Jbeta primers. Generated by immunoSEQ multiplex PCR, the TCRdb table keeps only in-frame clones and is missing some. Of tens of thousands of clones listed, about 81% are singletons. With regard to this clone: Antigen unknown.

The sample consisted of PBMCs. The receptor comes from a man aged 50 to 60 in good health and CMV-seropositive.

Here the CDR3 reads CASRQTGGLNEKLFF. The DNA of the CDR3 is TGTGCCAGCAGACAAACCGGGGGGCTTAATGAAAAACTGTTTTTT. The chain combines TRBV27 with TRBJ1-4; tentatively, D is TRBD1 (6 bases). V dropped 6 bases and J dropped 4 bases, with 15 bases sitting between them. CDR1 and CDR2 (germline): MNHEY, SMNVEV (reference sequence). CDR3 size: 15 residues.